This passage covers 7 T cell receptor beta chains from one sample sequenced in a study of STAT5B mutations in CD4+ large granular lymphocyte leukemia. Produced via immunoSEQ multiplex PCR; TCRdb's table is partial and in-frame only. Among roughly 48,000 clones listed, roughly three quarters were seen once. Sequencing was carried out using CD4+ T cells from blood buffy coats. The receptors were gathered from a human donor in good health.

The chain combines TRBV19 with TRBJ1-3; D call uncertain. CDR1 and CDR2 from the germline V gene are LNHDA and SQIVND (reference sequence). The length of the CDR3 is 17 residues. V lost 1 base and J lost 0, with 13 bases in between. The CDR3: CASSIGGRTSSGNTIYF. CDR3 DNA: TGTGCCAGTAGTATAGGAGGCAGAACAAGCTCTGGAAACACCATATATTTT.

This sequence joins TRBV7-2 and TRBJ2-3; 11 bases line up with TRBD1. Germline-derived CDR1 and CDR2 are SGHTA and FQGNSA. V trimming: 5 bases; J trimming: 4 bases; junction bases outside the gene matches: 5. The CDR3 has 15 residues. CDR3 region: CASSPGQGVADTQYF. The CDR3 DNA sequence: TGTGCCAGCAGCCCGGGACAGGGGGTCGCAGATACGCAGTATTTT.

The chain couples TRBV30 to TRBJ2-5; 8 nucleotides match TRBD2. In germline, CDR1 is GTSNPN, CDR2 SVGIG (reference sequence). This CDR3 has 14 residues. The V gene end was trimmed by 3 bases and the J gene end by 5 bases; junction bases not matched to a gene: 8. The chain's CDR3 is CAWRGGGTGETQYF. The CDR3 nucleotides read TGTGCCTGGAGGGGCGGGGGGACTGGGGAGACCCAGTACTTC.

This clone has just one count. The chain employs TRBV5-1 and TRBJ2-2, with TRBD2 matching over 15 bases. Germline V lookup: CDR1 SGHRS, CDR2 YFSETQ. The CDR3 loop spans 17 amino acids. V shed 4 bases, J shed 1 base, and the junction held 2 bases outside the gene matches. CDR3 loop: CASSRGLAGGNTGELFF. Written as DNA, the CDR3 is TGCGCCAGCAGCAGGGGACTAGCGGGGGGGAACACCGGGGAGCTGTTTTTT.

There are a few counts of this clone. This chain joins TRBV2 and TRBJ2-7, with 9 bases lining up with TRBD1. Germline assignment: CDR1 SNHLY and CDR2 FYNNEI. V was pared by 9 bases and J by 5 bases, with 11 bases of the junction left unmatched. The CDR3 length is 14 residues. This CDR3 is CASEAGQGTHEQYF. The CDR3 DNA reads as TGTGCCAGTGAAGCGGGACAGGGTACCCACGAGCAGTACTTC.

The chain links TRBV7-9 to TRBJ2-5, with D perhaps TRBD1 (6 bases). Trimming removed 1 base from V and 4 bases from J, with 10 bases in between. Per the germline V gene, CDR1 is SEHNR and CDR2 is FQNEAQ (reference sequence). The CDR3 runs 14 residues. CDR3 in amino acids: CASSLVAGAETQYF. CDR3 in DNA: TGTGCCAGCAGCTTAGTGGCAGGGGCAGAGACCCAGTACTTC.

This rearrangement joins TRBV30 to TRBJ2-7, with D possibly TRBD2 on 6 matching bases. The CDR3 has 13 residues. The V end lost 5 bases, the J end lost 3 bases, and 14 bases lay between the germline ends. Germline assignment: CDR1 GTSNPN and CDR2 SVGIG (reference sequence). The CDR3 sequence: CAWDRGTNYEQYF. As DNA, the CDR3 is TGTGCCTGGGACCGCGGGACCAACTACGAGCAGTACTTC. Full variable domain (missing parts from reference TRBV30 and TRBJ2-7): SQTIHQWPATLVQPVGSPLSLECTVEGTSNPNLYWYRQAAGRGLQLLFYSVGIGQISSEVPQNLSASRPQDRQFILSSKKLLLSDSGFYLCAWDRGTNYEQYFGPGTRLTVT.